These 28 T cell receptor beta chains originate from one sample sequenced in a study of regulatory T cells in long-lasting Graves disease. Time point meaning: newly diagnosed GD, antithyroid drugs for less than 3 months. There was RNA extracted from PBMCs, and the TCR library was made from it. With iRepertoire HTBI primers and Arm-PCR of CDR3 regions, TCR beta libraries were built. TCRdb re-analysed the multiplex PCR reads in MiXCR, keeping a single row per CDR3 protein. The repertoire holds a few hundred thousand distinct CDR3 sequences, with 20% to 25% as singletons. This specimen consisted of peripheral blood mononuclear cells (PBMCs), obtained at new diagnosis, from a patient treated with antithyroid drugs. The receptors originated from a female donor with Graves disease.

This clonotype was counted only a few times. The chain has TRBV14 and TRBJ1-2, with D uncertain. Trimming removed 4 bases from V and 2 bases from J, with 11 bases in between. Germline V lookup: CDR1 SGHDN, CDR2 FVKESK. This CDR3 is 14 amino acids long. The CDR3, as DNA: TGTGCCAGCAGCCGAATACAGCAAAACTATGGCTACACCTTC. Encoded protein: CASSRIQQNYGYTF.

Ten or more counts support this clonotype. The chain recombines TRBV5-1 with TRBJ2-1; D assignment may be TRBD1 or TRBD2 (5 bases each). Trimming stripped 4 bases from V and 7 bases from J, with 9 bases between. From germline, CDR1 is SGHRS and CDR2 YFSETQ. The CDR3 runs to 12 residues. The CDR3 reads CASSGTFNEQFF. The CDR3 DNA reads TGCGCCAGCAGCGGGACGTTTAATGAGCAGTTCTTC. The full variable domain, completed using reference TRBV5-1 and TRBJ2-1, is KAGVTQTPRYLIKTRGQQVTLSCSPISGHRSVSWYQQTPGQGLQFLFEYFSETQRNKGNFPGRFSGRQFSNSRSEMNVSTLELGDSALYLCASSGTFNEQFFGPGTRLTVL.

The rearrangement links TRBV20-1 to TRBJ2-3; D is ambiguous. Germline V gene data show CDR1 as DFQATT and CDR2 as SNEGSKA (reference sequence). The V and J ends lost 1 base and 2 bases respectively, with 13 bases between them. CDR3 length equals 15 residues. The CDR3 DNA follows: TGCAGTGCTAGAGCGGGCGGTGGCCTCACAGATACGCAGTATTTT. This sequence encodes CSARAGGGLTDTQYF.

This clonotype was observed at least ten times. This chain joins TRBV20-1 and TRBJ1-4, with 7 nucleotides matching TRBD1. CDR1 and CDR2 from the germline V gene are DFQATT and SNEGSKA (reference sequence). The ends lost 6 bases at V and 3 bases at J; junction bases unmatched: 4. This CDR3 region has 13 residues. CDR3 DNA: TGCAGTGCCCGAGGACAGGCTAATGAAAAACTGTTTTTT. Encoded protein: CSARGQANEKLFF.

This clonotype was counted ten times or more. The V call is TRBV7-9, the J call TRBJ2-7; a weak D match, TRBD1 (5 bases). Trimming shortened V by 0 bases and J by 11 bases, and 11 bases separated the two germline ends. In germline, CDR1 is SEHNR, CDR2 FQNEAQ (reference sequence). The CDR3 totals 12 residues. CDR3 in DNA: TGTGCCAGCAGCTTAGCGGACAAACAGAAGTACTTC. This translates into CASSLADKQKYF.

This clonotype appeared many times. The gene calls are TRBV7-9 and TRBJ1-5; TRBD1 agrees at 8 bases. The CDR3 contains 15 residues. J was trimmed by 8 bases and V by 0 bases; bases with no gene match: 6. The germline V gene encodes CDR1 SEHNR and CDR2 FQNEAQ (reference sequence). This CDR3 reads CASSLADRGKEPQHF. The CDR3 coding sequence is TGTGCCAGCAGCTTAGCAGACAGGGGAAAGGAGCCCCAGCATTTT.

This clonotype came up many times. The genes are TRBV6-2 or TRBV6-3 and TRBJ2-1; the match to TRBD1 covers 10 bases. Per germline, CDR1 MNHEY and CDR2 SVGEGT. The CDR3 has 16 residues. The ends lost 10 bases at V and 5 bases at J; junction bases unmatched: 14. The CDR3 sequence is CATKPMGQGQNNEQFF. The CDR3 bases are TGTGCCACCAAACCTATGGGACAGGGGCAGAACAATGAGCAGTTCTTC.

The table lists this clonotype with many counts. V gene TRBV29-1 combines with J gene TRBJ2-7, with TRBD2 matching 12 bases. J was trimmed by 2 bases and V by 5 bases; bases with no gene match: 1. The CDR3 has 13 residues. The germline gives CDR1 SQVTM, CDR2 ANQGSEA. CDR3 DNA sequence: TGCAGCGTTCGGACTAGCGGGACCTACGAGCAGTACTTC. It encodes CSVRTSGTYEQYF.

The genes are TRBV25-1 and TRBJ2-1, with D perhaps TRBD2 (6 bases). Germline V gene data show CDR1 as MGHDK and CDR2 as SYGVNS. This CDR3 is 15 amino acids long. Trimming pared 3 bases from V and 4 bases from J, leaving 13 bases between. CDR3 region: CASSDPTSYYNEQFF. The CDR3, as DNA: TGTGCCAGCAGTGATCCTACTAGCTATTACAATGAGCAGTTCTTC. Full variable domain (remainder filled in from reference TRBV25-1 and TRBJ2-1): EADIYQTPRYLVIGTGKKITLECSQTMGHDKMYWYQQDPGMELHLIHYSYGVNSTEKGDLSSESTVSRIRTEHFPLTLESARPSHTSQYLCASSDPTSYYNEQFFGPGTRLTVL.

This clonotype came up many times. V is TRBV6-1 and J is TRBJ2-1; tentatively, D is TRBD1 or TRBD2 (5 bases each). The V gene lost 7 bases and the J gene lost 3 bases, with 13 bases spanning the gap. CDR1 and CDR2 from the germline V gene are MNHNS and SASEGT. CDR3 length: 14 residues. The CDR3 protein is CASKPGPNYNEQFF. The CDR3 DNA reads as TGTGCCAGCAAACCGGGACCCAACTACAATGAGCAGTTCTTC.

This rearrangement joins TRBV12-3 or TRBV12-4 to TRBJ2-6, with no clear D. V was trimmed by 4 bases and J by 0 bases, leaving 7 bases between them. This CDR3 is built from 15 residues. CDR3 DNA: TGTGCCAGCAGTTCGGATTTCTCTGGGGCCAACGTCCTGACTTTC. Translated, it gives CASSSDFSGANVLTF.

The chain uses TRBV30 and TRBJ1-5, with D possibly being TRBD1 (6 bases). V was cut by 1 base and J by 6 bases, with 10 bases left in between. Germline V CDR1 and CDR2: GTSNPN, SVGIG (reference sequence). The CDR3 has 13 residues. The CDR3: CAWSAGESQPQHF. The CDR3 DNA follows: TGTGCCTGGAGTGCAGGGGAGAGTCAGCCCCAGCATTTT. Full variable domain (rest looked up from reference TRBV30 and TRBJ1-5): SQTIHQWPATLVQPVGSPLSLECTVEGTSNPNLYWYRQAAGRGLQLLFYSVGIGQISSEVPQNLSASRPQDRQFILSSKKLLLSDSGFYLCAWSAGESQPQHFGDGTRLSIL.

This clonotype was seen many times. The chain combines TRBV11-3 with TRBJ1-2, with D possibly being TRBD1 (5 bases). V dropped 5 bases and J dropped 0 bases, with 7 bases sitting between them. Looked up from germline, CDR1 is SGHNT and CDR2 is YENEEA. CDR3 size: 13 residues. The CDR3 sequence is CASSVTANYGYTF. The DNA for the CDR3 is TGTGCCAGCAGCGTGACAGCTAACTATGGCTACACCTTC.

This clonotype was recorded once. V is TRBV7-3 and J is TRBJ2-3; TRBD2 matches at 12 bases. From germline, CDR1 is SGHTA and CDR2 FQGTGA. The V gene end was trimmed by 5 bases and the J gene end by 2 bases; junction bases not matched to a gene: 2. CDR3 size: 15 residues. CDR3 nucleotide sequence: TGTGCCAGCAGCCGGACTAGCGGGACCACAGATACGCAGTATTTT. This translates into CASSRTSGTTDTQYF.

Regarding this clonotype: Since a far larger clone is one base different, this is likely a read error. Since the CDR3 does not end with the conserved phenylalanine or tryptophan, this likely comes from a read error. The rearrangement links TRBV12-3 or TRBV12-4 to TRBJ2-3, with 7 bases aligning to TRBD1. The J segment lost 9 bases and the V segment lost 5 bases, leaving 8 bases of the junction unmatched. CDR3 length: 13 residues. The CDR3 DNA is TGTGCCAGCAGTGCGCTTTCACAGGGGACGCAGTATCTT. This codes for CASSALSQGTQYL.

This clonotype was counted many times. Its ends do not fully match the called genes, so a read error is possible. As DNA, the CDR3 is TGTGCCAGCAGGTTAGAGGCAGGTTCGGACACTGAAGCTTTCTTT. Its protein is CASRLEAGSDTEAFF. The rearrangement links TRBV11-3 to TRBJ1-1; D not resolved. CDR3 size: 15 residues. Germline loops: CDR1 SGHNT, CDR2 YENEEA. Variable domain in full (rest from reference TRBV11-3 and TRBJ1-1): EAGVVQSPRYKIIEKKQPVAFWCNPISGHNTLYWYLQNLGQGPELLIRYENEEAVDDSQLPKDRFSAERLKGVDSTLKIQPAELGDSAVYLCASRLEAGSDTEAFFGQGTRLTVV.

This clonotype was recorded at least ten times. The chain has TRBV7-2 and TRBJ1-5, with D possibly being TRBD1 (5 bases). The CDR3 runs 15 residues. Trimming removed 2 bases from V and 6 bases from J, with 14 bases in between. Germline CDR1 SGHTA, CDR2 FQGNSA. This CDR3 reads CASSLMVGGTQPQHF. DNA of the CDR3: TGTGCCAGCAGCTTAATGGTTGGGGGGACTCAGCCCCAGCATTTT.

This rearrangement joins TRBV4-3 to TRBJ2-2; D perhaps matches TRBD1 (5 bases). Germline V lookup: CDR1 LGHNA, CDR2 YSLEER. CDR3 length: 14 amino acids. V was shortened by 1 base and J by 6 bases, with 9 bases between the two germline ends. CDR3 in amino acids: CASSQAGIPGELFF. The CDR3, as DNA: TGCGCCAGCAGCCAAGCAGGGATTCCCGGGGAGCTGTTTTTT.

This clonotype was counted many times. V and J are TRBV20-1 and TRBJ2-6; TRBD1 matches 10 bases. This CDR3 comprises 16 residues. Germline V gene sequence: CDR1 DFQATT, CDR2 SNEGSKA (reference sequence). CDR3 sequence: CRPVGQGTSGANVLTF. As DNA, the CDR3 is TGCAGGCCGGTGGGACAGGGGACTTCTGGGGCCAACGTCCTGACTTTC.

The sample holds a few counts of this clonotype. The V call is TRBV7-9, the J call TRBJ2-6; 7 positions agree with TRBD1. Germline loops: CDR1 SEHNR, CDR2 FQNEAQ (reference sequence). This CDR3 is built from 15 residues. J lost 4 bases, V lost 5 bases, and 5 bases had no gene match. This chain's CDR3 is CASSRGGEGANVLTF. The CDR3 DNA sequence: TGTGCCAGCAGCCGAGGGGGCGAGGGGGCCAACGTCCTGACTTTC.

Regarding this clonotype: A far larger clone is off by one base, so a read error is likely. The rearrangement joins TRBV5-4 to TRBJ2-1, with 11 bases fitting TRBD1. The junction had 10 bases not matched to a gene; V was cut back by 7 bases and J by 7 bases. The CDR3 consists of 15 residues. Looked up from germline, CDR1 is SGHNT and CDR2 is YYREEE (reference sequence). CDR3 region: CASGPRDRGMNEQFF. As DNA, the CDR3 is TGTGCCAGCGGCCCCCGGGACAGGGGGATGAATGAGCAGTTCTTC.

On this clonotype: A much larger clone lies a single base off, so this may be a read error. The CDR3 DNA sequence: TGTGCCAGCAGTTACCCCTCGTTTCGAAACACTGAAGCTTTCTTT. Protein sequence: CASSYPSFRNTEAFF. This chain uses TRBV6-2 or TRBV6-3 with TRBJ1-1; D gene uncertain. Germline CDR1 is MNHEY and CDR2 is SVGEGT. Trimming took 2 bases from V and 2 from J, leaving 12 bases between them. This CDR3 has 15 residues.

This clonotype came up many times. The chain uses TRBV6-1 and TRBJ2-7; D not certain. The V gene lost 5 bases and the J gene lost 0 bases, with 11 bases spanning the gap. Germline-derived CDR1 and CDR2 are MNHNS and SASEGT. This CDR3 comprises 14 residues. The CDR3 DNA reads TGTGCCAGCAGTCGGGCCGTTAGCTCCTACGAGCAGTACTTC. Encoded protein: CASSRAVSSYEQYF.

In this sample, this clonotype turned up many times. The V gene is TRBV5-6, the J gene TRBJ1-2; D remains ambiguous. Germline values: CDR1 SGHDT, CDR2 YYEEEE. Trimming stripped 2 bases from V and 8 bases from J, with 13 bases between. The CDR3 is made up of 13 amino acids. CDR3 sequence (DNA): TGTGCCAGCAGCTTAAGAGAAAACGGAGGCTACACCTTC. It codes for CASSLRENGGYTF.

This clonotype was seen more than once but under ten times. V usage is TRBV28 and J usage is TRBJ2-7; D assignment may be TRBD1 or TRBD2 (5 bases each). CDR3 size: 14 residues. Germline V CDR1 and CDR2: MDHEN, SYDVKM. With 1 base removed from V and 6 bases from J, the gap between germline ends came to 13 bases. The CDR3 here is CASSLSQGRGEQYF. CDR3 bases: TGTGCCAGCAGTTTATCTCAGGGTCGGGGCGAGCAGTACTTC.

This clonotype was seen many times. The CDR3 DNA reads TGTGCCAGCAGTCCCCGGGGGACCTACGAGCAGTACTTC. It encodes CASSPRGTYEQYF. V usage is TRBV28 and J usage is TRBJ2-7, with D tentatively TRBD2 (6 bases). Looked up from germline, CDR1 is MDHEN and CDR2 is SYDVKM. Trimming removed 5 bases at V and 2 bases at J, with 10 bases between. The CDR3 is 13 amino acids.

This clonotype was recorded many times. V is TRBV7-2 and J is TRBJ2-7, with a tentative D call TRBD1 (5 bases). Germline lookup yields CDR1 SGHTA and CDR2 FQGNSA. CDR3 size: 17 residues. V lost 0 bases and J lost 1, with 16 bases in between. In DNA form, the CDR3 reads TGTGCCAGCAGCTTAGCGCTCTCGTGGGCAGGGTCCTACGAGCAGTACTTC. Encoded protein: CASSLALSWAGSYEQYF. Full variable domain (outside the CDR3, taken from reference TRBV7-2 and TRBJ2-7): GAGVSQSPSNKVTEKGKDVELRCDPISGHTALYWYRQSLGQGLEFLIYFQGNSAPDKSGLPSDRFSAERTGGSVSTLTIQRTQQEDSAVYLCASSLALSWAGSYEQYFGPGTRLTVT.

With regard to this clonotype: This may be a read error, as it is one base from a much larger clone. The V gene is TRBV6-1, the J gene TRBJ2-1; D perhaps matches TRBD2 (5 bases). The CDR3 is 13 amino acids. Germline V gene sequence: CDR1 MNHNS, CDR2 SASEGT. This CDR3 reads CASNDGGYNEQCF. CDR3 DNA sequence: TGTGCCAGCAACGACGGAGGATACAATGAGCAGTGCTTC.